This entry describes one T cell receptor (beta chain). This sample was included in a study of OX40 agonist ivuxolimab in advanced cancers. Using immunoSEQ multiplex PCR, the repertoire was profiled, and TCRdb retains in-frame clones only, with some absent. The sample has 15,000 or so clones; 65% to 80% are singletons. The specimen comprised CD4+ or CD8+ T cells sorted from blood, sampled in a trial of the OX40 agonist ivuxolimab. This clonotype was sampled from an adult with an advanced solid tumor such as melanoma, head and neck, liver or kidney cancer.

DNA of the CDR3: TGTGCCAGCAGCTTAGGCCGAGCCAGGGCTGGGTATGGCTACACCTTC. Its protein is CASSLGRARAGYGYTF. The chain links TRBV13 to TRBJ1-2, with D possibly TRBD1 on 5 matching bases. The CDR3 contains 16 residues. V gave up 0 bases and J gave up 5 bases, with 16 bases separating them. Germline CDR1 reads PRHDT; CDR2 reads FYEKMQ (reference sequence). Variable domain in full (rest from reference TRBV13 and TRBJ1-2): AAGVIQSPRHLIKEKRETATLKCYPIPRHDTVYWYQQGPGQDPQFLISFYEKMQSDKGSIPDRFSAQQFSDYHSELNMSSLELGDSALYFCASSLGRARAGYGYTFGSGTRLTVV.